The rows below give T cell receptor beta chains drawn from one sample of a study of T cells after yellow fever vaccination. TCRdb itself ran the 5' RACE reads through MiXCR, one entry per CDR3 protein. In the table there are hundreds of thousands of distinct CDR3 sequences, roughly 14% of which are singletons. Sample: PBMCs, taken on the day of the yellow fever booster vaccination. These TCRs come from a man aged 25-40 years who received the YFV17D yellow fever vaccine. Each CDR3 is given with its conserved first and last residue. Fields, in order: D gene, clone size, J gene, V gene, CDR3 protein, CDR3 DNA. D genes are given only for firm matches. A row's size may be missing; if present it is once, few, many or a size class.

TRBD1 | - | TRBJ2-7 | TRBV25-1 | CASSELAGQGSYEQYF | TGTGCCAGCAGTGAATTGGCTGGACAGGGTTCCTACGAGCAGTACTTC
- | - | TRBJ2-3 | TRBV10-3 | CAISESPGISTDTQYF | TGTGCCATCAGTGAGTCCCCTGGGATCAGTACAGATACGCAGTATTTT
TRBD1 | - | TRBJ1-2 | TRBV5-1 | CASSLDSFQGAEYGYTF | TGCGCCAGCAGCTTGGATTCTTTTCAGGGGGCGGAATATGGCTACACCTTC
- | once | TRBJ2-5 | TRBV6-1 | CASSPWGTGPTQYF | TGTGCCAGCAGTCCCTGGGGCACTGGACCGACCCAGTACTTC
- | - | TRBJ2-3 | TRBV21-1 | CASSNPSPGRDTQYF | TGTGCCAGCAGCAATCCCTCCCCGGGAAGAGATACGCAGTATTTT
- | - | TRBJ2-1 | TRBV11-2 | CASSPIVRNEQFF | TGTGCCAGCAGCCCGATAGTCCGCAATGAGCAGTTCTTC
TRBD2 | - | TRBJ2-1 | TRBV30 | CACGLADLQGEQFF | TGTGCCTGCGGACTAGCGGATCTACAGGGTGAGCAGTTCTTC
- | - | TRBJ2-1 | TRBV7-9 | CASSLGQGLKNEQFF | TGTGCCAGCAGCTTAGGTCAGGGGTTAAAGAATGAGCAGTTCTTC
- | - | TRBJ2-3 | TRBV6-5 | CASSYSKGSDTQYF | TGTGCCAGCAGTTACTCGAAGGGTTCAGATACGCAGTATTTT
- | - | TRBJ2-7 | TRBV3-1 | CASSPGFEYEQYF | TGTGCCAGCAGCCCAGGGTTTGAGTACGAGCAGTACTTC
- | few | TRBJ2-1 | TRBV5-1 | CASSIGGTEYNEQFF | TGCGCCAGCAGCATCGGAGGGACAGAATACAATGAGCAGTTCTTC
- | few | TRBJ2-7 | TRBV9 | CASSVEAGRYYEQYF | TGTGCCAGCAGCGTGGAAGCCGGACGGTACTACGAGCAGTACTTC
- | many | TRBJ2-1 | TRBV7-2 | CASSPAAVVREQFF | TGTGCCAGCAGCCCAGCCGCGGTTGTTCGTGAGCAGTTCTTC
- | few | TRBJ2-7 | TRBV4-3 | CASSEAGTTYEQYF | TGCGCCAGCAGCGAAGCCGGGACCACCTACGAGCAGTACTTC